What follows is one T cell receptor beta chain and its context. Its antigen is still unknown. This sample was included in a study of cytomegalovirus exposure and HLA in healthy donors. Notes on the study in general: Using the classifier, cytomegalovirus status was reportedly diagnosed with high specificity and sensitivity. Researchers counted around 180 TCR beta chains as cytomegalovirus-associated. Most TCR beta V segments were productive about 87% or about 30% of the time in an earlier analysis.

Use of 60 Vbeta and 13 Jbeta primers characterized the PCR. Clones were sequenced by immunoSEQ multiplex PCR, and TCRdb holds only the in-frame ones, with some missing. The sample has about 180,000 clones, around 84% seen once; the top ten hold 1%. In germline, CDR1 is MDHEN, CDR2 SYDVKM. The V gene lost 3 bases and the J gene lost 11 bases, with 14 bases spanning the gap. This CDR3 has 13 residues. The source material was PBMCs. This TCR was sampled from a boy between 2 and 10 years old in good health and CMV-seronegative. The V gene is TRBV28, the J gene TRBJ1-5; D remains unclear. CDR3 residues: CASSLFYGLSQHF. The CDR3 region has the DNA TGTGCCAGCAGTTTGTTTTATGGGCTGTCCCAGCATTTT.